This T cell receptor beta chain was recovered during a study of T cells in women clearing cervical HPV infection. The wider study: Case blood was drawn when the lesion was first found; control blood after infection became undetectable.

The repertoire was sequenced with immunoSEQ multiplex PCR; TCRdb's copy has only in-frame clones and lacks some. The sample is made up of about 20,000 clones, and the top ten hold 9.5% to 15% of it. The sample was blood buffy coat. The sequence was collected from a woman aged 18-69 years with a cervical HPV16 infection that either progressed to CIN3+ or cleared (not recorded which).

The part of the CDR3 DNA that was read is TGTGCCAGCACCCGATTGGCAGGGGTCACTGAA. Its translation is CASTRLAGVTE. The entire CDR3 sequence reads CASTRLAGVTEAFF. V gene TRBV5-4 combines with J gene TRBJ1-1; perhaps TRBD1 as D (6 bases). The CDR3 extends 3 residues past the end of the read, so its final part is completed from the germline J gene. CDR1 and CDR2 from the germline V gene are SGHNT and YYREEE (reference sequence). The CDR3 runs 14 residues. Deletions cut 6 bases from V and 4 bases from J, with 16 bases between.